These 26 T cell receptor beta chains came from one sample sequenced in a study of blood T cell repertoires in COVID-19. Clones were sequenced by immunoSEQ multiplex PCR, and TCRdb holds only the in-frame ones, with some missing. There are 150,000 to 200,000 clones in the sample; 75% to 90% occur only once, and approximately 12% lies in the top ten. The sample taken for sequencing was PBMCs or T cells enriched from blood (not recorded which). The source is a woman aged 55 to 70 who had recovered from COVID-19.

The chain joins TRBV2 to TRBJ1-1; D is perhaps TRBD1 (6 bases). Trimming removed 8 bases at V and 0 bases at J, with 16 bases between. The CDR3 sequence is 15 residues long. CDR1 SNHLY and CDR2 FYNNEI come from the germline V gene. Here the CDR3 DNA reads TGTGCCAGCGTCCCGGTGGGGACAATGAACACTGAAGCTTTCTTT. This sequence encodes CASVPVGTMNTEAFF.

This chain joins TRBV19 and TRBJ2-1; 13 nucleotides match TRBD2. The CDR3 is made up of 14 amino acids. Unmatched junction bases numbered 4, after V lost 5 bases and J lost 9 bases. The germline V gene has CDR1 LNHDA and CDR2 SQIVND (reference sequence). CDR3 sequence (DNA): TGTGCCAGTAGTGCGGGACTAGCGGGAAGTGAGCAGTTCTTC. Its protein product is CASSAGLAGSEQFF.

The chain uses TRBV5-1 and TRBJ2-5, with a possible D match to TRBD2 (5 bases). The CDR3 consists of 14 residues. The germline gives CDR1 SGHRS, CDR2 YFSETQ. V was shortened by 0 bases and J by 0 bases, with 6 bases between the two germline ends. In DNA form, the CDR3 reads TGCGCCAGCAGCTTGGACGGGAACCAAGAGACCCAGTACTTC. Residues: CASSLDGNQETQYF. Full variable domain (remainder filled in from reference TRBV5-1 and TRBJ2-5): KAGVTQTPRYLIKTRGQQVTLSCSPISGHRSVSWYQQTPGQGLQFLFEYFSETQRNKGNFPGRFSGRQFSNSRSEMNVSTLELGDSALYLCASSLDGNQETQYFGPGTRLLVL.

This clone was counted a single time. The gene calls are TRBV27 and TRBJ2-7; the match to TRBD1 covers 10 bases. CDR1 MNHEY and CDR2 SMNVEV come from the germline V gene (reference sequence). CDR3 size: 14 residues. V shed 3 bases, J shed 4 bases, and the junction held 3 bases outside the gene matches. CDR3 protein: CASSFLGQGYEQYF. The CDR3 region has the DNA TGTGCCAGCAGTTTCTTGGGACAGGGGTACGAGCAGTACTTC.

CDR3 nucleotides: TGTGCCTGGAGTGTTAGGACAGGAATCGATACGCAGTATTTT. It specifies CAWSVRTGIDTQYF. The V gene is TRBV30, the J gene TRBJ2-3; TRBD1 matches 7 bases. The CDR3 runs 14 residues. Germline assignment: CDR1 GTSNPN and CDR2 SVGIG (reference sequence). V was pared by 0 bases and J by 6 bases, with 6 bases of the junction left unmatched.

A single count supports this clone. The genes are TRBV5-6 and TRBJ1-2, with D hard to call. With 6 bases removed from V and 2 bases from J, the gap between germline ends came to 8 bases. CDR1 is SGHDT and CDR2 is YYEEEE in the germline V gene. This CDR3 is 12 amino acids long. CDR3 nucleotides: TGTGCCAGCAACGAGGGCAACTATGGCTACACCTTC. Its translation is CASNEGNYGYTF.

The chain couples TRBV29-1 to TRBJ2-5; TRBD1 matches 9 bases. The germline CDR1 and CDR2 sequences are SQVTM and ANQGSEA. Unmatched junction bases numbered 4, after V lost 5 bases and J lost 3 bases. This CDR3 is 13 amino acids long. The CDR3 loop is CSVYRGLEETQYF. DNA for the CDR3: TGCAGCGTTTACAGGGGGCTTGAAGAGACCCAGTACTTC.

The chain employs TRBV29-1 and TRBJ2-7; 8 bases are a match to TRBD2. Per germline, CDR1 SQVTM and CDR2 ANQGSEA. V lost 3 bases to trimming and J lost 1 base; unmatched junction nucleotides: 11. This CDR3 has 16 residues. The CDR3 DNA sequence: TGCAGCGTTGATGGACCGGGGGCGGGAGGATCCTACGAGCAGTACTTC. Encoded protein: CSVDGPGAGGSYEQYF.

The chain combines TRBV6-5 with TRBJ1-2; 7 bases match TRBD1. Germline assignment: CDR1 MNHEY and CDR2 SVGAGI. The CDR3 is made up of 14 amino acids. The V gene end was trimmed by 7 bases and the J gene end by 6 bases; junction bases not matched to a gene: 11. CDR3 DNA: TGTGCCAGCAACTTACAGGGGTACTTAGATGGCTACACCTTC. Encoded protein: CASNLQGYLDGYTF.

This clone was recorded once. The V call is TRBV2, the J call TRBJ2-7; D is possibly TRBD2 (5 bases). The CDR3 covers 15 residues. The germline V and J ends were trimmed by 4 bases and 8 bases, with 21 bases remaining between them. CDR1 and CDR2 from the germline V gene are SNHLY and FYNNEI. The CDR3 DNA follows: TGTGCCAGCAGTGGGGGAGTACTATACCCCGATCAGCAGTACTTC. Its translation: CASSGGVLYPDQQYF.

The chain couples TRBV27 to TRBJ1-1, with TRBD1 matching over 7 bases. The CDR3 has 15 amino acids. Germline CDR1 and CDR2: MNHEY and SMNVEV (reference sequence). V lost 6 bases and J lost 4; bases outside the gene matches: 11. DNA for the CDR3: TGTGCCAGCAGCCCGGACAGGCTTCTTGGCACTGAAGCTTTCTTT. Protein: CASSPDRLLGTEAFF.

This clone was observed a single time. The chain is built from TRBV5-1 and TRBJ2-1; the match to TRBD1 covers 8 bases. Germline CDR1 reads SGHRS; CDR2 reads YFSETQ. The trim removed 3 bases at V and 0 bases at J, leaving 5 bases unmatched. This CDR3 is built from 16 residues. The CDR3 region is CASSYDRGFSYNEQFF. DNA of the CDR3: TGCGCCAGCAGCTATGACAGGGGTTTCTCCTACAATGAGCAGTTCTTC.

CDR3 nucleotide sequence: TGTGCCAGTCGAAGGACGGGAACCTCCTACGAGCAGTACTTC. It specifies CASRRTGTSYEQYF. The chain is built from TRBV19 and TRBJ2-7; tentatively, D is TRBD2 (5 bases). CDR1 is LNHDA, CDR2 SQIVND, per germline (reference sequence). The CDR3 is made up of 14 amino acids. The V and J ends lost 8 bases and 0 bases respectively, with 14 bases between them.

The chain couples TRBV29-1 to TRBJ1-5; 8 bases line up with TRBD1. The CDR3 contains 14 residues. After removal of 3 bases from V and 5 bases from J, the junction contained 6 bases not matched to a gene. In germline, CDR1 is SQVTM, CDR2 ANQGSEA. The CDR3 loop is CSVEQGAADQPQHF. CDR3 sequence (DNA): TGCAGCGTTGAGCAGGGGGCCGCCGATCAGCCCCAGCATTTT. Using reference TRBV29-1 and TRBJ1-5 for the parts outside the CDR3, the full variable domain is SAVISQKPSRDICQRGTSLTIQCQVDSQVTMMFWYRQQPGQSLTLIATANQGSEATYESGFVIDKFPISRPNLTFSTLTVSNMSPEDSSIYLCSVEQGAADQPQHFGDGTRLSIL.

This chain uses TRBV3-1 (or the pseudogene TRBV3-2) with TRBJ1-2; possible D gene TRBD1, 5 bases. The CDR3 is 13 residues long. Germline CDR1 is LGHDT and CDR2 is YNNKEL (reference sequence). The V end lost 3 bases, the J end lost 4 bases, and 9 bases lay between the germline ends. CDR3 DNA sequence: TGTGCCAGCAGCCAGGCCAGGGCCTATGGCTACACCTTC. As protein: CASSQARAYGYTF.

The rearrangement links TRBV28 to TRBJ2-5; 8 bases agree with TRBD1. The CDR3 has 15 residues. Germline V gene lookup returns CDR1 MDHEN and CDR2 SYDVKM. J was trimmed by 5 bases and V by 4 bases; bases with no gene match: 9. The CDR3 DNA reads TGTGCCAGCAGTTCCAACCAGGGGGCGGGGGAGACCCAGTACTTC. Protein: CASSSNQGAGETQYF.

This clone has just a few counts. The J gene is TRBJ1-4, the V gene TRBV7-9; no reliable D call. CDR1 and CDR2 (germline): SEHNR, FQNEAQ (reference sequence). The CDR3 length is 17 residues. Trimming removed 5 bases at V and 0 bases at J, with 16 bases between. CDR3 region: CASSHWAIMATNEKLFF. CDR3 coding DNA: TGTGCCAGCAGCCACTGGGCAATCATGGCAACTAATGAAAAACTGTTTTTT. Drawing the rest from reference TRBV7-9 and TRBJ1-4, the complete variable domain is DTGVSQNPRHKITKRGQNVTFRCDPISEHNRLYWYRQTLGQGPEFLTYFQNEAQLEKSRLLSDRFSAERPKGSFSTLEIQRTEQGDSAMYLCASSHWAIMATNEKLFFGSGTQLSVL.

This clone was detected only once. The chain recombines TRBV28 with TRBJ1-5; 8 positions match TRBD1. Trimming at V came to 6 bases and at J to 2 bases, leaving 6 bases not matched to a gene. Germline-derived CDR1 and CDR2 are MDHEN and SYDVKM. The CDR3 loop spans 15 amino acids. Here the CDR3 reads CASRHDRGGNQPQHF. The CDR3 DNA reads as TGTGCCAGCAGACATGACAGGGGTGGCAATCAGCCCCAGCATTTT.

The rearrangement links TRBV4-2 to TRBJ1-1; 10 nucleotides agree with TRBD1. Germline loops: CDR1 LGHNA, CDR2 YNFKEQ. This CDR3 region has 15 residues. V dropped 2 bases and J dropped 5; count of bases not matched to a gene: 5. CDR3 nucleotide sequence: TGTGCCAGCAGCCAAATCGGACAGGGGGGAACTGAAGCTTTCTTT. This translates into CASSQIGQGGTEAFF.

The rearrangement joins TRBV5-1 to TRBJ2-2, with 7 bases identical to TRBD1. Germline CDR1 and CDR2: SGHRS and YFSETQ. The CDR3 has 14 amino acids. After removal of 4 bases from V and 8 bases from J, the junction contained 8 bases not matched to a gene. The CDR3 sequence: CASSIGQVVGELFF. CDR3 nucleotides: TGCGCCAGCAGCATAGGACAGGTCGTAGGGGAGCTGTTTTTT.

This clone was picked up a small number of times. V usage is TRBV5-1 and J usage is TRBJ1-3; D is perhaps TRBD1 (6 bases). CDR3 size: 14 residues. The V end lost 2 bases, the J end lost 14 bases, and 20 bases lay between the germline ends. The germline V gene encodes CDR1 SGHRS and CDR2 YFSETQ. The CDR3: CASSFQGFRDKLYF. CDR3 in DNA: TGCGCCAGCAGCTTTCAGGGTTTTCGGGACAAATTATATTTT.

The rearrangement links TRBV30 to TRBJ1-4, with 7 bases fitting TRBD1. Germline-derived CDR1 and CDR2 are GTSNPN and SVGIG (reference sequence). Unmatched junction bases numbered 7, after V lost 3 bases and J lost 3 bases. There are 15 residues in the CDR3. This CDR3 is CAWRQGSAPNEKLFF. CDR3 nucleotides: TGTGCCTGGAGACAGGGGTCGGCCCCTAATGAAAAACTGTTTTTT.

Only a few counts were recorded for this clone. This chain links TRBV7-9 with TRBJ1-2, with 9 positions matching TRBD1. Germline V gene data show CDR1 as SEHNR and CDR2 as FQNEAQ (reference sequence). After removal of 7 bases from V and 2 bases from J, the junction contained 5 bases not matched to a gene. CDR3 length: 14 residues. The CDR3 sequence: CASTTTGGNYGYTF. Written as DNA, the CDR3 is TGTGCCAGCACCACGACAGGGGGAAACTATGGCTACACCTTC. The full variable domain, completed using reference TRBV7-9 and TRBJ1-2, is DTGVSQNPRHKITKRGQNVTFRCDPISEHNRLYWYRQTLGQGPEFLTYFQNEAQLEKSRLLSDRFSAERPKGSFSTLEIQRTEQGDSAMYLCASTTTGGNYGYTFGSGTRLTVV.

The chain recombines TRBV6-1 with TRBJ1-2; D unresolved. The CDR3 totals 12 residues. Germline-derived CDR1 and CDR2 are MNHNS and SASEGT. Trimming took off 2 bases at V and 5 bases at J, with 6 bases between the two ends. CDR3 coding DNA: TGTGCCAGCAGTGAATCGGTGTATGGCTACACCTTC. Its translation is CASSESVYGYTF.

The CDR3, as DNA: TGTGCCAGCAGCTTAGGGGCGACGGGAACTGAAGCTTTCTTT. It codes for CASSLGATGTEAFF. The chain employs TRBV7-9 and TRBJ1-1; D ambiguous. Germline assignment: CDR1 SEHNR and CDR2 FQNEAQ (reference sequence). The V gene lost 1 base and the J gene lost 5 bases, with 11 bases spanning the gap. The CDR3 runs to 14 residues.

The V and J genes are TRBV4-1 and TRBJ2-3; no firm D call. CDR3 length: 16 amino acids. CDR1 MGHRA and CDR2 YSYEKL come from the germline V gene. Deletions cut 2 bases from V and 5 bases from J, with 17 bases between. Here the CDR3 reads CASSQPSRGAGDTQYF. The CDR3 DNA reads TGCGCCAGCAGCCAACCGTCCCGAGGAGCTGGAGATACGCAGTATTTT.